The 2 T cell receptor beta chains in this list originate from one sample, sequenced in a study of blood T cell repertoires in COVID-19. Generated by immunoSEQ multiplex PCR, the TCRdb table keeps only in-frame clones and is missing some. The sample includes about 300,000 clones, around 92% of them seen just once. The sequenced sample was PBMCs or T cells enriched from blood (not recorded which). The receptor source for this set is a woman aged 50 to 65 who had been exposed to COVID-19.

This CDR3 reads CASSELQADTQYF. DNA of the CDR3: TGTGCCAGCAGTGAACTCCAGGCAGATACGCAGTATTTT. This chain links TRBV6-1 with TRBJ2-3; the D is unclear. Germline CDR1 is MNHNS and CDR2 is SASEGT. V was clipped by 2 bases and J by 4 bases, with 7 bases between them. The CDR3 has 13 residues.

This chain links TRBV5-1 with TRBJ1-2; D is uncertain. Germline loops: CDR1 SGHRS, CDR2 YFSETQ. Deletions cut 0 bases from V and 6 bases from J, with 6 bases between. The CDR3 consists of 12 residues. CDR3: CASSLASDGYTF. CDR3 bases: TGCGCCAGCAGCTTGGCCTCCGATGGCTACACCTTC. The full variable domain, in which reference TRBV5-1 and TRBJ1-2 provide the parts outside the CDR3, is KAGVTQTPRYLIKTRGQQVTLSCSPISGHRSVSWYQQTPGQGLQFLFEYFSETQRNKGNFPGRFSGRQFSNSRSEMNVSTLELGDSALYLCASSLASDGYTFGSGTRLTVV.